This is a list of T cell receptor beta chains from one sample in a study of blood T cell repertoires in COVID-19. Repertoires were generated with immunoSEQ multiplex PCR, while TCRdb's copy carries only in-frame clones and drops some. The sample holds roughly 260,000 clones, roughly 82% seen once. The specimen was peripheral blood. The receptors shown here come from a woman between 70 and 85 years old with acute or convalescent COVID-19. CDR3s include the opening cysteine and the closing phenylalanine or tryptophan. Each record gives: V gene, J gene, CDR3 protein.

V gene: TRBV30
J gene: TRBJ1-1
CDR3 protein: CAWSVQGGSAFF

V gene: TRBV4-3
J gene: TRBJ1-6
CDR3 protein: CASSQETGQNSPLHF

V gene: TRBV5-1
J gene: TRBJ2-7
CDR3 protein: CARLNLQGSEQYF

V gene: TRBV7-9
J gene: TRBJ2-3
CDR3 protein: CASSLLRTDTQYF

V gene: TRBV7-9
J gene: TRBJ1-2
CDR3 protein: CASSPGTLLYGYTF

V gene: TRBV4-3
J gene: TRBJ2-1
CDR3 protein: CASSHLSGGVNEQFF

V gene: TRBV4-1
J gene: TRBJ2-2
CDR3 protein: CASSQDQGSNTGELFF

V gene: TRBV5-1
J gene: TRBJ1-1
CDR3 protein: CASSLGGRLGTEAFF

V gene: TRBV10-3
J gene: TRBJ2-2
CDR3 protein: CAISEQAGATGELFF

V gene: TRBV7-8
J gene: TRBJ1-1
CDR3 protein: CASSPWTTTGALRTEAFF

V gene: TRBV13
J gene: TRBJ1-2
CDR3 protein: CASSFLTNRDPNYGYTF

V gene: TRBV28
J gene: TRBJ2-7
CDR3 protein: CASSPGGLIGIDYEQYF

V gene: TRBV5-1
J gene: TRBJ1-5
CDR3 protein: CASSFSGQGNQPQHF

V gene: TRBV28
J gene: TRBJ1-1
CDR3 protein: CASSLPSGLTNTEAFF

V gene: TRBV28
J gene: TRBJ1-4
CDR3 protein: CASRFSGTGNEKLFF

V gene: TRBV9
J gene: TRBJ1-5
CDR3 protein: CASSVDSSNQPQHF

V gene: TRBV5-5
J gene: TRBJ2-7
CDR3 protein: CASSSTGSGQYF